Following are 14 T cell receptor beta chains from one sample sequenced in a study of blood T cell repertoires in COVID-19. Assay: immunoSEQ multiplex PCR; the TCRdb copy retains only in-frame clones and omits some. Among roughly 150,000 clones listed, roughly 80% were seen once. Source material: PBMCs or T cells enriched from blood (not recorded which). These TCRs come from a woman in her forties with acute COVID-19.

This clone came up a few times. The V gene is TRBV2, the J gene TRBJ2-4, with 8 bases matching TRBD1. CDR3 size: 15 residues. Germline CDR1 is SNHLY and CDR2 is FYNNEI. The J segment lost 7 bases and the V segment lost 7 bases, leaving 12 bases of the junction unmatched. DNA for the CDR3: TGTGCCAGCACACAGCAGGGGGCTTCTCGGAACATTCAGTACTTC. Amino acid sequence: CASTQQGASRNIQYF.

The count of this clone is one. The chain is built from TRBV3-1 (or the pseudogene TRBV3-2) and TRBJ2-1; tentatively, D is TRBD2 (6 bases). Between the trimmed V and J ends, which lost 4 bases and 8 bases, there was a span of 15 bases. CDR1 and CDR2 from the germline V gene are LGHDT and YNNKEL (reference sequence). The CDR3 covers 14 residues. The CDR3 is CASSPTGEYYEQFF. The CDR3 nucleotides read TGTGCCAGCAGCCCAACGGGGGAGTACTATGAGCAGTTCTTC.

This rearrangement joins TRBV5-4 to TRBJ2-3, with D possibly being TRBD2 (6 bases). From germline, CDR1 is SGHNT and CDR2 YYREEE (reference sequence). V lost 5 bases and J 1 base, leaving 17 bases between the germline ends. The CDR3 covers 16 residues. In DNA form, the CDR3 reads TGTGCCAGCAGTTCCGCTATCCCTAGCGGCACAGATACGCAGTATTTT. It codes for CASSSAIPSGTDTQYF.

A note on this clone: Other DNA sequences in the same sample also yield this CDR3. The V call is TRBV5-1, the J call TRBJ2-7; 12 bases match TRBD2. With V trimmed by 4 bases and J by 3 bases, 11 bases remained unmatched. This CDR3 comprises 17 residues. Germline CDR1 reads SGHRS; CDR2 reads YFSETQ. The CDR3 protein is CASSQRLAGEKVYEQYF. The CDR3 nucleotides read TGCGCCAGCAGCCAACGACTAGCGGGGGAGAAGGTCTACGAGCAGTACTTC.

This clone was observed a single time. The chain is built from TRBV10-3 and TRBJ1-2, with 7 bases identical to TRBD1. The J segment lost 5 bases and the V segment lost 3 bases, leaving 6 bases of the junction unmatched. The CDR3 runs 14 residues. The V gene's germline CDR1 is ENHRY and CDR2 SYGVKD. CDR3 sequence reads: CAISDPKQGYGYTF. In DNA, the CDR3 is TGTGCCATCAGTGACCCCAAACAGGGGTATGGCTACACCTTC.

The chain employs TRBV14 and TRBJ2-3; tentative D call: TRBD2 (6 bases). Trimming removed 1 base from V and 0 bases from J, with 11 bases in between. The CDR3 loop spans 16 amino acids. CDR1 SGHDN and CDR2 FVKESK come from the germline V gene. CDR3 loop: CASSQVIAASTDTQYF. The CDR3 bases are TGTGCCAGCAGCCAAGTCATAGCGGCTAGCACAGATACGCAGTATTTT.

CDR3 DNA sequence: TGTGCCAGTAGTACTCCGGGACTAGCGGTTAACAATGAGCAGTTCTTC. Translated: CASSTPGLAVNNEQFF. The chain couples TRBV19 to TRBJ2-1; the match to TRBD2 covers 11 bases. The ends lost 4 bases at V and 5 bases at J; junction bases unmatched: 7. From germline, CDR1 is LNHDA and CDR2 SQIVND (reference sequence). The CDR3 has 16 amino acids.

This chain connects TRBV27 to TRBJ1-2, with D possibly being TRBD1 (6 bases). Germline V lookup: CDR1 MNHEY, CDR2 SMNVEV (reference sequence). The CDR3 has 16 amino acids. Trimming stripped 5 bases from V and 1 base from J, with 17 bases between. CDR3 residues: CASSPRTDPHNYGYTF. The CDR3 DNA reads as TGTGCCAGCAGTCCCAGGACAGATCCCCATAACTATGGCTACACCTTC.

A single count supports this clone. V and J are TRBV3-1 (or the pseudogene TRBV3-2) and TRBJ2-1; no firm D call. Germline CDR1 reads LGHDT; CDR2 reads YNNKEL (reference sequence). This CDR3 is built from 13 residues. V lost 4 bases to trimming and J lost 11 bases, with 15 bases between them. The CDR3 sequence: CASSLNGAEKQFF. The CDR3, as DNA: TGTGCCAGCAGCCTAAATGGAGCCGAGAAGCAGTTCTTC.

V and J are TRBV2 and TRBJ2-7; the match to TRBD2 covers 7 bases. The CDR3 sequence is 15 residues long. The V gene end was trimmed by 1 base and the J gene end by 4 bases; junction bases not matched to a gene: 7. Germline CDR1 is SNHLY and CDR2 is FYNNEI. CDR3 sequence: CASSEGLAAAYEQYF. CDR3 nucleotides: TGTGCCAGCAGTGAAGGGCTAGCGGCGGCATACGAGCAGTACTTC.

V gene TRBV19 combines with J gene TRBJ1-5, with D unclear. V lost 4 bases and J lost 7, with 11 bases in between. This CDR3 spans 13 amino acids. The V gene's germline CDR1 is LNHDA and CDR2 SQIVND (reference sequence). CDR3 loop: CASSTGWEQPQHF. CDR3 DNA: TGTGCCAGTAGTACGGGGTGGGAGCAGCCCCAGCATTTT.

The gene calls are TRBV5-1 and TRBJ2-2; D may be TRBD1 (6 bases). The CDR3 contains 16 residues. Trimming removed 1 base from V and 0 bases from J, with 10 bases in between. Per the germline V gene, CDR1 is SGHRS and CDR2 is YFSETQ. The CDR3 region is CASSLFGQSNTGELFF. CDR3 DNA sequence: TGCGCCAGCAGCTTGTTTGGACAGTCGAACACCGGGGAGCTGTTTTTT.

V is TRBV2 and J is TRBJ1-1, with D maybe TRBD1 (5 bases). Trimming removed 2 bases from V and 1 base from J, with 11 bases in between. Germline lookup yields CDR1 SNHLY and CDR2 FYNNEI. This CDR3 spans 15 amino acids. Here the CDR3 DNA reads TGTGCCAGCAGTGAAAGGGGCAGTTCGAACACTGAAGCTTTCTTT. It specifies CASSERGSSNTEAFF.

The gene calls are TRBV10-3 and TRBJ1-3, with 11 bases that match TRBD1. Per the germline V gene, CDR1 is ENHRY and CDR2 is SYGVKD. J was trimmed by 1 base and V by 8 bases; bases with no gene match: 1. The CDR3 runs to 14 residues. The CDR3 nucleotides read TGTGCCATCCGGGACAGGGGGTCTGGAAACACCATATATTTT. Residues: CAIRDRGSGNTIYF.